This T cell receptor beta chain derives from a study of blood T cells in healthy people across ages (dated by TCRdb to about 2015). About the full investigation: In model experiments, template switching captured roughly one uniquely barcoded TCR beta cDNA molecule for every two T cells. The study measured age-related changes in TCR beta repertoire diversity using deep sequencing normalized with unique cDNA molecular identifiers. The donors were split into four age groups: young (average about 16 years), middle-aged (39), aged (approximately 59) and long-lived (approximately 80). Using the same blood draw, the study looked at two additional independent replicas of 1 million unique cDNA reads for two donors, one aged 18 to 30 and the other aged 80 or older.

Preparation of the library involved 5' RACE. TCRdb records Illumina HiSeq 2500 as the sequencer. A second PCR of roughly 6 to 12 cycles was performed with a sample-barcoded 5' primer and a J-beta primer mix. A template-switch 5' adaptor carrying 12 random nucleotides introduced a unique molecular identifier onto each TCR beta cDNA molecule. At least 3 million CDR3-containing paired-end reads were obtained from each sample. The Mint cDNA synthesis kit, primed by a TRBC-specific oligonucleotide, was used to synthesize first-strand cDNA from all RNA. Following uracil-DNA glycosylase treatment, a first 18-cycle PCR with universal primers M1SS and BC2_uni_R was performed on all cDNA. Processing in the source paper ran as follows. For normalization, 1 million high-quality reads, each with a distinct molecular identifier, were randomly selected from each sample. Reads with shared molecular identifiers were discarded instead of being binned into consensus sequences. MiTCR, set to a Q25 quality threshold and the strictest error-elimination algorithm, was used for CDR3 identification, clonotype clustering and error correction. Lower-bound total TCR beta diversity was estimated with a nonparametric unseen species model using Euler transformation. Using fastp at Q25 and MiXCR, TCRdb reprocessed the public reads and kept productive beta chains. Every entry covers one CDR3 protein and lists the most common genes and DNA from its rows. None of the V and J calls come from the authors' own analysis; TCRdb made them. The sample yields about 930,000 distinct CDR3 sequences; about 29% were counted once. The ten largest clones represent approximately 10% of the sample.

Results the study describes overall, beyond this receptor: Because donor CMV infection status was unknown, age-related changes in expanded clonotypes were potentially confounded. Total diversity estimates from one million sequenced T cells were considered lower bounds and underestimates. Since profiling was done on bulk unsorted PBMCs, naive and antigen-experienced compartments could not be conclusively compared. The percentage of naive T cells measured by flow cytometry correlated strongly with observed TCR beta diversity. Compared with the aged group, more naive CD4+ T cells, fewer expanded clones and increased TCR diversity were shown by the long-lived group, suggesting age selection. As age increased, observed TCR beta diversity per million T cells dropped in a roughly linear way, and a significant reduction was already evident by age 40.

The table lists this clonotype with a few counts. The antigen it recognizes is unknown. No much larger clone exists at a distance of one base, and base qualities are not known. The germline V gene provides CDR1 MNHEY and CDR2 SVGEGT. At the junction V is shortened by 7 bases and J by 0 bases, with 19 bases in between. From its cysteine to its phenylalanine, the CDR3 spans 17 amino acids. The read is trimmed to its CDR3 DNA, 51 bases read in frame from base 1. Systemically healthy Caucasian individuals from Russia, around 39 in total and aged 6 to 90 years, were included as donors. Each donor gave about 9.2 milliliters of peripheral blood, drawn into EDTA-treated Vacutainer tubes. Ficoll-Paque density-gradient centrifugation was used to isolate PBMCs, with at least 7 million per sample. Trizol reagent was used to extract total RNA from PBMCs, with at least 5.5 micrograms per sample. For every donor, an aliquot of PBMCs went through flow cytometry to measure the percentages of naive CD45RAhigh/CD27high T cells.

The same sample was also studied in work on T cells of mothers and their children. As the second publication notes: The donors were nine systemically healthy Caucasian individuals, made up of three mothers and their six children. cDNA synthesis used all of the extracted RNA, with around 1.4 ug of RNA in each 15 ul reaction. In the second PCR, the M1S primer added sample barcodes and 2-4 random nucleotides. More than 8 million TCR beta CDR3 reads were obtained from each mother, and roughly 3 million reads were obtained from each child. Thymic selection shapes the output of TCR recombination in a similar way in related and unrelated pairs, and inherited differences have a minor effect. Normalized repertoire overlap was always slightly but never significantly higher in related than unrelated mother-child pairs. No persistent microchimeric T cell clones were found, with a detection sensitivity of approximately 100 clones per million clonotypes. The study used deep NGS to compare TCR beta repertoires of mothers and children, seeking features distinguishing related mother-child pairs from unrelated individuals. On average, the children were roughly 11 +/- 4 years old, while the mothers were roughly 36 +/- 4 years old. After adapters were ligated using NEBNext reagents, the libraries underwent 100+100 nt paired-end sequencing on an Illumina HiSeq 2000. To prevent cross-contamination, the mother and child libraries were prepared one month apart and sequenced in separate runs. Between roughly 500,000 and 2,100,000 distinct TCR beta clonotypes were identified per donor. Naive TCR beta clonotypes were estimated from low-frequency clonotypes matched to each donor's FACS-determined naive share, without sorting.

The sequencing sample was made of blood. This sequence was found in a woman aged 40 to 49 in good health. The rearranged segments are TRBV6-2 or TRBV6-3 and TRBJ2-1, with an unclear D gene assignment. The sequence in DNA is TGTGCCAGCACCAAAAACCGCGGCAAAAGCTCCTACAATGAGCAGTTCTTC. Translated, it reads CASTKNRGKSSYNEQFF.